This is a list of T cell receptor beta chains from one sample in a study of blood T cell repertoires in COVID-19. Profiled with immunoSEQ multiplex PCR; TCRdb holds only in-frame clones, not every one. The sample includes 260,000 or so clones, approximately 80% of them seen just once. The sequenced sample consisted of peripheral blood. These TCRs come from a woman in her seventies with acute or convalescent COVID-19. Each CDR3 is given with its conserved first and last residue. A D gene is named only where the DNA matches it firmly. The size field is filled for only some rows; it gives once, few, many or a size class.

18,TRBD2,TRBV3-1/TRBV3-2,TRBJ2-3,.,TGTGCCAGCAGACCATTTACAAGTAGCGGGGCCGCCACAGATACGCAGTATTTT,CASRPFTSSGAATDTQYF
13,.,TRBV6-5,TRBJ1-1,.,TGTGCCAGCAGCCTCCCGGGGAACACTGAAGCTTTCTTT,CASSLPGNTEAFF
13,.,TRBV5-1,TRBJ1-1,.,TGCGCCAGTAGGATAGACAGAATAGCTGAAGCTTTCTTT,CASRIDRIAEAFF
16,TRBD1,TRBV28,TRBJ2-4,.,TGTGCCAGCGAGACAGGGTCAGCATTAGCCAAAAACATTCAGTACTTC,CASETGSALAKNIQYF
16,TRBD1,TRBV4-1,TRBJ1-2,once,TGCGCCAGCAGCCAAGGTAGATCCGGGACAGGGGAAGGCTACACCTTC,CASSQGRSGTGEGYTF
15,.,TRBV2,TRBJ1-5,.,TGTGCCAGCAGTGAAGAGGGGCTTGGCAATCAGCCCCAGCATTTT,CASSEEGLGNQPQHF
13,.,TRBV27,TRBJ1-1,few,TGTGCCAGCAGGGTGACAGGGAACACTGAAGCTTTCTTT,CASRVTGNTEAFF
15,TRBD1,TRBV19,TRBJ2-7,.,TGTGCCAGTAGTATTGCCGGGACAGTGAACTACGAGCAGTACTTC,CASSIAGTVNYEQYF
15,TRBD2,TRBV6-5,TRBJ2-2,.,TGTGCCAGCAGACGAGCGGGGGCCAACACCGGGGAGCTGTTTTTT,CASRRAGANTGELFF
17,TRBD2,TRBV25-1,TRBJ2-7,.,TGTGCCAGCAGTCCAACCCACGGGAGGGGCGGGTTATACGAGCAGTACTTC,CASSPTHGRGGLYEQYF
13,.,TRBV6-2/TRBV6-3,TRBJ1-2,once,TGTGCCAGCAGCGCGACGGCGGGCTATGGCTACACCTTC,CASSATAGYGYTF
16,TRBD1,TRBV5-8,TRBJ1-4,once,TGTGCCAGCAGCTTGCGACCGGGACAGGGAAGGGAAAAACTGTTTTTT,CASSLRPGQGREKLFF
19,TRBD2,TRBV4-3,TRBJ2-5,once,TGCGCCAGCAGCCAAGTTTTCCCAGGGACTAGCGGGGGCGGAGAGACCCAGTACTTC,CASSQVFPGTSGGGETQYF
14,.,TRBV6-1,TRBJ2-7,once,TGTGCCAGCAGTGAATCTGGCAGGCTCTACGAGCAGTACTTC,CASSESGRLYEQYF
14,.,TRBV7-9,TRBJ1-5,.,TGTGCCAGCAGCTTAGACCAGGGTTCCCAGCCCCAGCATTTT,CASSLDQGSQPQHF
13,TRBD1,TRBV19,TRBJ1-2,.,TGTGCCAGTAGACTGGACAGGGCCTATGGCTACACCTTC,CASRLDRAYGYTF
15,.,TRBV19,TRBJ2-1,.,TGTGCCAGTAGTAATGGGGAGTTCACCTACAATGAGCAGTTCTTC,CASSNGEFTYNEQFF
15,TRBD1,TRBV2,TRBJ1-6,many,TGTGCCAGCAAGGATGTCGGGACAGGGAATTCACCCCTCCACTTT,CASKDVGTGNSPLHF
15,.,TRBV6-2/TRBV6-3,TRBJ1-1,.,TGTGCCAGCAGTTACGCGGGGTACCCGAACACTGAAGCTTTCTTT,CASSYAGYPNTEAFF
14,.,TRBV6-2/TRBV6-3,TRBJ1-2,.,TGTGCCAGCAGTTACGCGGCCGCTAACTATGGCTACACCTTC,CASSYAAANYGYTF
13,TRBD2,TRBV7-2,TRBJ2-5,.,TGTGCCAGCAGCGGACTAGGGAGGGAGACCCAGTACTTC,CASSGLGRETQYF
14,.,TRBV7-2,TRBJ1-5,few,TGTGCCAGCAGCCCAGGGTTGAGCAATCAGCCCCAGCATTTT,CASSPGLSNQPQHF
14,.,TRBV6-2/TRBV6-3,TRBJ2-2,.,TGTGCCAGCAGTCGGACTGTAGGCTCCGGGGAGCTGTTTTTT,CASSRTVGSGELFF
13,.,TRBV18,TRBJ2-1,.,TGTGCCAGCTCACCACCGGTGAGCGATGAGCAGTTCTTC,CASSPPVSDEQFF
13,TRBD1,TRBV5-8,TRBJ1-1,.,TGTGCCAGCAGCCACTACAGGGGGACTGAAGCTTTCTTT,CASSHYRGTEAFF
11,.,TRBV28,TRBJ2-1,once,TGTGCCAGCAGTTTTGGTTATGAGGAGTTCTTC,CASSFGYEEFF
14,.,TRBV2,TRBJ1-5,.,TGTGCCACCGCCCTTGGACATACGAATCAGCCCCAGCATTTT,CATALGHTNQPQHF
13,.,TRBV19,TRBJ1-2,.,TGTGCCACCCACCGCGGCGCTAACTATGGCTACACCTTC,CATHRGANYGYTF
15,TRBD1,TRBV5-1,TRBJ1-4,.,TGCGCCAGCAGCCCAGCGACAGGGGGTCGAGAAAAACTGTTTTTT,CASSPATGGREKLFF
12,.,TRBV7-2,TRBJ1-5,.,TGTGCCAGCAGCTTTGACAAGCAGCCCCAGCATTTT,CASSFDKQPQHF
16,TRBD2,TRBV7-2,TRBJ2-2,.,TGTGCCAGCAGCTTAGCGTCCGGGACTAGTCCCGGGGAGCTGTTTTTT,CASSLASGTSPGELFF
14,.,TRBV18,TRBJ1-6,.,TGTGCCAGCTCACTCCGGGATTACAATTCACCCCTCCACTTT,CASSLRDYNSPLHF
14,.,TRBV5-6,TRBJ2-7,.,TGTGCCAGCAGCTTGCCCGGGTCCCCCTACGAGCAGTACTTC,CASSLPGSPYEQYF
15,TRBD1,TRBV5-6,TRBJ2-7,.,TGTGCCAGCAGCCGGGACAGGCTACTCCACTACGAGCAGTACTTC,CASSRDRLLHYEQYF
16,TRBD2,TRBV5-4,TRBJ2-7,.,TGTGCCAGCGGCGATCCGGAAACTAGCGGAGGCTACGAGCAGTACTTC,CASGDPETSGGYEQYF
15,.,TRBV5-1,TRBJ1-3,.,TGCGCCAGCAGCTTGGGACAGTCCTCTGGAAACACCATATATTTT,CASSLGQSSGNTIYF
11,.,TRBV20-1,TRBJ2-3,.,TGCAGTGCATCGCAGGGAGATACGCAGTATTTT,CSASQGDTQYF
13,TRBD1,TRBV5-4,TRBJ1-2,.,TGTGCCAGCAGCTTACAGGGGCAGAATGGCTACACCTTC,CASSLQGQNGYTF
14,.,TRBV5-1,TRBJ2-7,.,TGCGCCAGCAGCTTGGACAGTAGATCCTACGAGCAGTACTTC,CASSLDSRSYEQYF
17,TRBD1,TRBV9,TRBJ1-2,.,TGTGCCAGCAGCGTAGAGGTTCAGGGGGCACTTAGTGGTGGCTACACCTTC,CASSVEVQGALSGGYTF
16,.,TRBV4-2,TRBJ1-5,.,TGTGCCAGCAGCCAAGATGTACAGGGAAGCAATCAGCCCCAGCATTTT,CASSQDVQGSNQPQHF
15,.,TRBV3-1/TRBV3-2,TRBJ1-6,.,TGTGCCAGCAGCCCTTTAGGAACAGGAGGGACACCCCTCCACTTT,CASSPLGTGGTPLHF
14,.,TRBV27,TRBJ1-5,.,TGTGCCAGCAGAGGCGGGTTATCGAATCAGCCCCAGCATTTT,CASRGGLSNQPQHF
14,TRBD1,TRBV5-1,TRBJ2-7,.,TGCGCCAGCAGCCCCGGGACAGGGAGCTACGAGCAGTACTTC,CASSPGTGSYEQYF